Below, 27 T cell receptor beta chains from the same sample are listed, as sequenced in a study of T cells in Graves' hyperthyroidism and ophthalmopathy. RNA transcripts yielded amplified TCR beta CDR3 regions. The TCR CDR3 first-round RT-PCR relied on the HTBI primer set. TCRdb itself ran the multiplex PCR reads through MiXCR, one entry per CDR3 protein. The data show some 460,000 distinct CDR3 sequences, with less than 20% seen just once and 14% held by the top ten. Sequencing was performed on blood. Receptors originate from a woman younger than 35 with Graves' hyperthyroidism.

This clonotype occurred many times. J is TRBJ2-1 and V is TRBV5-1; 8 bases line up with TRBD2. Trimming at V came to 0 bases and at J to 8 bases, leaving 7 bases not matched to a gene. This CDR3 comprises 15 residues. Germline CDR1 SGHRS, CDR2 YFSETQ. DNA for the CDR3: TGCGCCAGCAGCTTGGGTGGTGGGACTAGTGATGAGCAGTTCTTC. Amino acid sequence: CASSLGGGTSDEQFF.

This clonotype was counted a few times. The rearrangement joins TRBV6-1 to TRBJ2-5; 9 nucleotides line up with TRBD1. Germline CDR1 and CDR2: MNHNS and SASEGT. The CDR3 has 15 residues. V gave up 6 bases and J gave up 2 bases; unmatched junction bases: 7. The CDR3 loop is CASRFPGQGQETQYF. The DNA of the CDR3 is TGTGCCAGCAGATTTCCGGGACAGGGACAAGAGACCCAGTACTTC.

This clonotype showed up just a few times. The rearrangement links TRBV7-6 to TRBJ1-4, with 9 positions matching TRBD1. Germline CDR1 SGHVS, CDR2 FNYEAQ. Germline trimming cut 5 bases from V and 8 bases from J; bases unmatched to any gene: 9. This CDR3 spans 15 amino acids. CDR3 sequence: CASSPIRGQGEKLFF. CDR3 coding DNA: TGTGCCAGCAGCCCCATTAGGGGACAGGGAGAAAAACTGTTTTTT.

The chain recombines TRBV19 with TRBJ2-3, with D perhaps given as TRBD1 or TRBD2 (5 bases each). Germline CDR1 LNHDA, CDR2 SQIVND (reference sequence). The ends were cut back, 8 bases at V and 9 bases at J, with 24 bases in the middle. CDR3 length: 15 residues. In nucleotides, the CDR3 is TGTGCCAGTCGCCACTGGGGCCAGGCGGGCGTGACGCAGTATTTT. It encodes CASRHWGQAGVTQYF. Full variable domain (remainder filled in from reference TRBV19 and TRBJ2-3): DGGITQSPKYLFRKEGQNVTLSCEQNLNHDAMYWYRQDPGQGLRLIYYSQIVNDFQKGDIAEGYSVSREKKESFPLTVTSAQKNPTAFYLCASRHWGQAGVTQYFGPGTRLTVL.

This clonotype was counted ten times or more. The gene calls are TRBV4-3 and TRBJ1-2; D gene uncertain. Germline loops: CDR1 LGHNA, CDR2 YSLEER. The CDR3 extends over 14 amino acids. Trimming removed 3 bases from V and 5 bases from J, with 13 bases in between. CDR3: CASSHLGSTYGYTF. For the CDR3, the DNA is TGCGCCAGCAGCCATTTAGGGTCGACATATGGCTACACCTTC.

This clonotype was counted a few times. The chain links TRBV28 to TRBJ2-2, with 9 bases lining up with TRBD1. V was clipped by 7 bases and J by 3 bases; unmatched bases: 3. The CDR3 spans 14 residues. CDR1 and CDR2 (germline): MDHEN, SYDVKM. CDR3 DNA: TGTGCCAGCAAGGGGACAGGGTACACCGGGGAGCTGTTTTTT. It codes for CASKGTGYTGELFF.

This clonotype has at least ten counts. The chain couples TRBV12-3 or TRBV12-4 to TRBJ2-5; D is perhaps TRBD1 (6 bases). This CDR3 has 14 residues. Trimming stripped 5 bases from V and 5 bases from J, with 15 bases between. The CDR3 coding sequence is TGTGCCAGCAGTCCCCTCAGGGGTGTGGAGACCCAGTACTTC. It yields the protein CASSPLRGVETQYF.

The rearrangement uses TRBV6-4 and TRBJ2-2; D remains ambiguous. The CDR3 sequence is 16 residues long. Trimming removed 0 bases at V and 2 bases at J, with 10 bases between. Germline V gene sequence: CDR1 MRHNA, CDR2 SNTAGT. The CDR3 is CASSDSSQINTGELFF. The CDR3, as DNA: TGTGCCAGCAGTGACTCGAGTCAGATTAACACCGGGGAGCTGTTTTTT.

This clonotype occurred many times. This rearrangement joins TRBV27 to TRBJ1-2, with 9 positions matching TRBD1. The J segment lost 4 bases and the V segment lost 5 bases, leaving 5 bases of the junction unmatched. This CDR3 contains 14 residues. Per the germline V gene, CDR1 is MNHEY and CDR2 is SMNVEV (reference sequence). The CDR3 coding sequence is TGTGCCAGCAGTCCGACAGGGGGGTCCTATGGCTACACCTTC. Translated, it gives CASSPTGGSYGYTF.

At least ten counts were recorded for this clonotype. This chain connects TRBV6-6 to TRBJ2-7; TRBD1 might be the D (6 bases). V gave up 2 bases and J gave up 3 bases, with 14 bases separating them. CDR1 MNHNY and CDR2 SVGAGI come from the germline V gene (reference sequence). The CDR3 runs 15 residues. CDR3 sequence (DNA): TGTGCCAGCAGTTACGGTGGGACACAAAGCTACGAGCAGTACTTC. Protein product: CASSYGGTQSYEQYF.

As for this clonotype: One base away lies a much larger clone, so this may be a sequencing read error. This sequence joins TRBV11-1 and TRBJ1-6; the D is unclear. Trimming took off 1 base at V and 8 bases at J, with 3 bases between the two ends. CDR1 and CDR2 (germline): SGHAT, FQDESV (reference sequence). The CDR3 covers 12 residues. CDR3 in DNA: TGTGCCAGCAGCTTAGAGCATTCACCCCTCCACTTT. This codes for CASSLEHSPLHF.

The CDR3 region has the DNA TGTGCCAGCAGTTACTCGGACAGATTATCTGGAAACACCATATATTTT. This encodes CASSYSDRLSGNTIYF. The chain has TRBV6-5 and TRBJ1-3; a weak D match, TRBD1 (6 bases). This CDR3 contains 16 residues. Between the trimmed V and J ends, which lost 0 bases and 1 base, there was a span of 10 bases. The germline CDR1 and CDR2 sequences are MNHEY and SVGAGI.

This clonotype appeared many times. The rearrangement uses TRBV13 and TRBJ2-5; D is ambiguous. The CDR3 spans 14 residues. V gave up 8 bases and J gave up 3 bases, with 16 bases separating them. Germline V gene lookup returns CDR1 PRHDT and CDR2 FYEKMQ (reference sequence). CDR3 sequence: CASGRASEEETQYF. The CDR3 nucleotides are TGTGCCAGCGGAAGAGCTAGTGAAGAAGAGACCCAGTACTTC.

Many counts were recorded for this clonotype. The junction differs from germline at one of its ends, possibly a read error. The gene calls are TRBV5-1 and TRBJ2-5, with 8 bases identical to TRBD2. Germline V CDR1 and CDR2: SGHRS, YFSETQ. CDR3 length: 13 amino acids. CDR3 sequence: CASSSGDQETQYF. Here the CDR3 DNA reads TGTGCCAGCAGTAGCGGGGATCAAGAGACCCAGTACTTC. The full variable domain, in which reference TRBV5-1 and TRBJ2-5 provide the parts outside the CDR3, is KAGVTQTPRYLIKTRGQQVTLSCSPISGHRSVSWYQQTPGQGLQFLFEYFSETQRNKGNFPGRFSGRQFSNSRSEMNVSTLELGDSALYLCASSSGDQETQYFGPGTRLLVL.

Here the CDR3 DNA reads TGTGCCATCAGTGAGATAGCGGGCAGGCAGGGTGAGCAGTTCTTC. Translation: CAISEIAGRQGEQFF. The chain carries TRBV10-3 and TRBJ2-1, with 7 bases fitting TRBD2. In germline, CDR1 is ENHRY, CDR2 SYGVKD. This CDR3 contains 15 residues. The V segment lost 2 bases and the J segment 9 bases; nucleotides outside the gene matches: 10.

This clonotype was recorded many times. V usage is TRBV12-3 or TRBV12-4 and J usage is TRBJ1-1, with 7 bases aligning to TRBD1. The CDR3 spans 14 residues. The V gene end was trimmed by 5 bases and the J gene end by 5 bases; junction bases not matched to a gene: 8. This CDR3 is CASSRDRGATEAFF. The CDR3 DNA sequence: TGTGCCAGCAGTAGGGACAGAGGGGCAACTGAAGCTTTCTTT.

This clonotype was seen many times. The rearrangement links TRBV3-1 to TRBJ2-1; 7 bases map to TRBD2. The V segment lost 4 bases and the J segment 3 bases; nucleotides outside the gene matches: 3. Germline loops: CDR1 LGHDT, CDR2 YNNKEL (reference sequence). The CDR3 sequence is 14 residues long. In DNA, the CDR3 is TGTGCCAGCAGCCCTTCTAGCGGCTACAATGAGCAGTTCTTC. Translating it yields CASSPSSGYNEQFF.

This clonotype has just a few counts. This chain joins TRBV20-1 and TRBJ2-3; D perhaps matches TRBD1 (7 bases). Germline V gene lookup returns CDR1 DFQATT and CDR2 SNEGSKA (reference sequence). Trimming pared 3 bases from V and 2 bases from J, leaving 15 bases between. This CDR3 has 15 residues. CDR3 in amino acids: CSASVQGEVTDTQYF. CDR3 nucleotide sequence: TGCAGTGCTAGTGTCCAGGGGGAGGTCACAGATACGCAGTATTTT.

There are many counts of this clonotype. The chain links TRBV10-3 to TRBJ2-1, with D unresolved. V lost 4 bases to trimming and J lost 12 bases, with 16 bases between them. Germline V lookup: CDR1 ENHRY, CDR2 SYGVKD. This CDR3 comprises 13 residues. DNA for the CDR3: TGTGCCATCAGTGTAGAAGACCAAGTGGGGCAGTTCTTC. It translates to CAISVEDQVGQFF.

The chain combines TRBV10-3 with TRBJ2-1; either TRBD1 or TRBD2 may fit D (6 bases each). CDR3 size: 15 residues. V was shortened by 7 bases and J by 5 bases, with 18 bases between the two germline ends. Per the germline V gene, CDR1 is ENHRY and CDR2 is SYGVKD. This CDR3 reads CAIKDSGGGDNEQFF. In DNA form, the CDR3 reads TGTGCCATCAAAGATTCTGGAGGGGGAGACAATGAGCAGTTCTTC.

This clonotype has more than one count but fewer than ten. The J gene is TRBJ2-7, the V gene TRBV20-1, with TRBD2 matching over 10 bases. The CDR3 length is 13 residues. Germline assignment: CDR1 DFQATT and CDR2 SNEGSKA (reference sequence). V lost 6 bases to trimming and J lost 2 bases; unmatched junction nucleotides: 4. The DNA of the CDR3 is TGCAGTGCCCGTACTAGCGGGACCTACGAGCAGTACTTC. Its protein product is CSARTSGTYEQYF.

Notes on this clonotype: With a much larger clone just one base away, this may be a read error. The rearrangement joins TRBV7-2 to TRBJ2-7, with D unresolved. Trimming shortened V by 1 base and J by 3 bases, and 4 bases separated the two germline ends. Germline CDR1 is SGHTA and CDR2 is FQGNSA. CDR3 length: 12 amino acids. As DNA, the CDR3 is TGTGCCAGCAGCTTAGAGATCTACGAGCAGTACTTC. Protein product: CASSLEIYEQYF. Based on the CDR3 plus reference TRBV7-2 and TRBJ2-7, the full variable domain is GAGVSQSPSNKVTEKGKDVELRCDPISGHTALYWYRQSLGQGLEFLIYFQGNSAPDKSGLPSDRFSAERTGGSVSTLTIQRTQQEDSAVYLCASSLEIYEQYFGPGTRLTVT.

This chain joins TRBV6-2 or TRBV6-3 and TRBJ1-5; TRBD1 matches 9 bases. Germline CDR1 MNHEY, CDR2 SVGEGT. This CDR3 region has 14 residues. J was trimmed by 7 bases and V by 6 bases; bases with no gene match: 7. The CDR3: CASSPTGGPQPQHF. The CDR3 region has the DNA TGTGCCAGCAGCCCGACAGGGGGTCCGCAGCCCCAGCATTTT.

This clonotype was counted ten times or more. The chain is built from TRBV20-1 and TRBJ2-7, with 8 bases aligning to TRBD1. The CDR3 spans 15 residues. The ends lost 3 bases at V and 0 bases at J; junction bases unmatched: 7. Germline values: CDR1 DFQATT, CDR2 SNEGSKA (reference sequence). CDR3 in amino acids: CSASSGQGSSYEQYF. The CDR3 nucleotides are TGCAGTGCTAGCTCAGGACAGGGAAGCTCCTACGAGCAGTACTTC.

This sequence joins TRBV4-3 and TRBJ2-5; D is perhaps TRBD1 (6 bases). The CDR3 totals 15 residues. From germline, CDR1 is LGHNA and CDR2 YSLEER. Trimming removed 3 bases from V and 4 bases from J, with 15 bases in between. The CDR3 DNA reads TGCGCCAGCAGCCAGCTACAGGGCGCAGGAGAGACCCAGTACTTC. Amino acid sequence: CASSQLQGAGETQYF.

This clonotype was detected ten times or more. The chain links TRBV20-1 to TRBJ2-1, with TRBD2 as a possible D gene (6 bases). The V gene lost 3 bases and the J gene lost 3 bases, with 21 bases spanning the gap. The CDR3 loop spans 17 amino acids. Germline V gives CDR1 DFQATT, CDR2 SNEGSKA (reference sequence). CDR3 amino acids: CSASFLSTSNDYNEQFF. CDR3 nucleotides: TGCAGTGCTAGCTTCCTCTCAACTAGCAACGACTACAATGAGCAGTTCTTC.

J is TRBJ1-5 and V is TRBV6-1, with 9 bases lining up with TRBD1. The V and J ends lost 4 bases and 4 bases, in that order; junction bases with no gene match: 5. The V gene's germline CDR1 is MNHNS and CDR2 SASEGT. The CDR3 is made up of 15 amino acids. CDR3 nucleotides: TGTGCCAGCAGTGGGGACAGGGTAGGAAATCAGCCCCAGCATTTT. Translation gives CASSGDRVGNQPQHF.